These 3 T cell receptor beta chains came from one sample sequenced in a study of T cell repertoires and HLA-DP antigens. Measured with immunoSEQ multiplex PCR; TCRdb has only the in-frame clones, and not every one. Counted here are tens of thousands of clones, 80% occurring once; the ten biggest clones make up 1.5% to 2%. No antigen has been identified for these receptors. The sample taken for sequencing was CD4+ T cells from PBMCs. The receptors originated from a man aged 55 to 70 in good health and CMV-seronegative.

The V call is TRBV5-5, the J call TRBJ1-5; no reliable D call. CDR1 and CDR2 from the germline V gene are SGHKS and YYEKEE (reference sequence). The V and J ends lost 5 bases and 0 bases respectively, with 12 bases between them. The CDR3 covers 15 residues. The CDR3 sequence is CASSITAVSNQPQHF. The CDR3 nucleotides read TGTGCCAGCAGTATTACAGCTGTTAGCAATCAGCCCCAGCATTTT. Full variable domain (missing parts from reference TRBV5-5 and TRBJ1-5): DAGVTQSPTHLIKTRGQQVTLRCSPISGHKSVSWYQQVLGQGPQFIFQYYEKEERGRGNFPDRFSARQFPNYSSELNVNALLLGDSALYLCASSITAVSNQPQHFGDGTRLSIL.

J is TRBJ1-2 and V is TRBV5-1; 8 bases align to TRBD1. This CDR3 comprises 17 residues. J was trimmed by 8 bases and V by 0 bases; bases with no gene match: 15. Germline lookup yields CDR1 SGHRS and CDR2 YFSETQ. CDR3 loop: CASSLEGRGPGEGGYTF. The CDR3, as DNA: TGCGCCAGCAGCTTGGAAGGCAGGGGGCCTGGGGAAGGAGGCTACACCTTC. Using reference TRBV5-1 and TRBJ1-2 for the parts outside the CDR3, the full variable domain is KAGVTQTPRYLIKTRGQQVTLSCSPISGHRSVSWYQQTPGQGLQFLFEYFSETQRNKGNFPGRFSGRQFSNSRSEMNVSTLELGDSALYLCASSLEGRGPGEGGYTFGSGTRLTVV.

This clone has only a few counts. As DNA, the CDR3 is TGTGCCAGCAGAGGGACAGGGGGCTTTCGAAACACCATATATTTT. Its translation: CASRGTGGFRNTIYF. The chain recombines TRBV27 with TRBJ1-3; 12 nucleotides agree with TRBD1. The CDR3 is made up of 15 amino acids. The junction had 5 bases not matched to a gene; V was cut back by 6 bases and J by 5 bases. Germline assignment: CDR1 MNHEY and CDR2 SMNVEV (reference sequence).